A selection of T cell receptor beta chains follows, all from one sample in a study of cytomegalovirus exposure and HLA in healthy donors. Assay: immunoSEQ multiplex PCR; the TCRdb copy retains only in-frame clones and omits some. The sample lists around 170,000 clones, 65% to 80% occurring once. The specimen sequenced was PBMCs. Receptor source: a woman aged 25 to 39 in good health and CMV-seropositive. The CDR3 runs from the conserved cysteine through the conserved F or W. D genes are given only for firm matches. Size is omitted from some rows. Given values are once, few, many or a class for expanded clones.

TRBD2,TRBJ2-7,NA,TRBV7-2,TGTGCCAGTAGCTGGGGGACTAGCGGGGGGCCCGAGCAGTACTTC,CASSWGTSGGPEQYF
TRBD2,TRBJ2-4,once,TRBV11-2,TGTGCCAGCAGCTTCCCGCGGTGGGTAGCGGGGTTAGCCAAAAACATTCAGTACTTC,CASSFPRWVAGLAKNIQYF
NA,TRBJ2-5,once,TRBV6-6,TGTGCCAGCAGCGGACAAATTAAGGAGCTAGAGACCCAGTACTTC,CASSGQIKELETQYF
NA,TRBJ1-5,NA,TRBV7-9,TGTGCCAGCAGCCTAGACATTAGCAATCAGCCCCAGCATTTT,CASSLDISNQPQHF
TRBD1,TRBJ1-2,NA,TRBV9,TGTGCCAGCAGCGCGGGACAGATCTACACCTTC,CASSAGQIYTF
TRBD2,TRBJ2-3,once,TRBV5-6,TGTGCCAGCAGCCCAGGGACTAGCGGGGGTCTTGGGACGCGAGATACGCAGTATTTT,CASSPGTSGGLGTRDTQYF
NA,TRBJ2-2,NA,TRBV13,TGTGCCAGCAGGCAGGGCAGAGGCGAGCTGTTTTTT,CASRQGRGELFF
NA,TRBJ1-5,NA,TRBV9,TGTGCCAGCAGCGTAGGGGGCCAGAACAATCAGCCCCAGCATTTT,CASSVGGQNNQPQHF
NA,TRBJ2-3,NA,TRBV19,TGTGCCAGTAGTTATTGGGCTCCTCAGGATGGAGATACGCAGTATTTT,CASSYWAPQDGDTQYF
TRBD1,TRBJ1-2,NA,TRBV7-9,TGTGCCAGCAGCTTAGATGGGAAGAGGGGGCCGAACTATGGCTACACCTTC,CASSLDGKRGPNYGYTF
NA,TRBJ2-3,NA,TRBV29-1,TGCAGCGTTTCTTCGACTGTAGCGGATACGCAGTATTTT,CSVSSTVADTQYF
TRBD2,TRBJ2-5,few,TRBV10-1,TGCGCCAGCAGTGTCGGGATTGCGGGGGGTCAAGAGACCCAGTACTTC,CASSVGIAGGQETQYF
TRBD1,TRBJ2-1,NA,TRBV11-2,TGTGCCAGCAGACAGGGGATCCTCTTC,CASRQGILF
NA,TRBJ2-2,NA,TRBV4-1,TGCGCCAGCAGCACGAGGCAGTCGAACACCGGGGAGCTGTTTTTT,CASSTRQSNTGELFF
TRBD2,TRBJ2-1,once,TRBV4-1,TGCGCCAGCAGTCATATAGCGGGGGGACGTTCTGAGCAGTTCTTC,CASSHIAGGRSEQFF
NA,TRBJ2-2,NA,TRBV11-3,TGTGCCAGCAGCTTCGCGAGGACCGGGGAGCTGTTTTTT,CASSFARTGELFF
NA,TRBJ1-1,NA,TRBV4-3,TGCGCCAGCAGCCATTTGGGACACGGCGCTGCGCAGAACACTGAAGCTTTCTTT,CASSHLGHGAAQNTEAFF
TRBD1,TRBJ2-6,NA,TRBV6-6,TGTGCCAGCAGTCCCCCGACAGGGGGGTTAAACGTCCTGACTTTC,CASSPPTGGLNVLTF
NA,TRBJ1-2,NA,TRBV6-6,TGTGCCAGCCTTCTTGGGTCTAGGGGGGGCTATGGCTACACCTTC,CASLLGSRGGYGYTF
NA,TRBJ1-4,NA,TRBV6-5,TGTGCCAGCACCTTAAGTGGCAGAGCGGGTGAAAAACTGTTTTTT,CASTLSGRAGEKLFF
TRBD1,TRBJ1-1,NA,TRBV9,TGTGCCAGCAGCGCTAACAGGGGAAACACTGAAGCTTTCTTT,CASSANRGNTEAFF
TRBD1,TRBJ1-2,NA,TRBV7-2,TGTGCCAGCAGCCCCTCCCGGGACAGGCTTTATGGCTACACCTTC,CASSPSRDRLYGYTF
NA,TRBJ1-4,few,TRBV6-5,TGTGCCAGCAGTCATTTAGGAGGGTCTAATGAAAAACTGTTTTTT,CASSHLGGSNEKLFF
NA,TRBJ2-1,NA,TRBV7-9,TGTGCCAGCAGCTTAGAGGGGGGGCTTCTCCCTAACAATGAGCAGTTCTTC,CASSLEGGLLPNNEQFF
TRBD1,TRBJ1-3,NA,TRBV7-2,TGTGCCAGCAGCCACCAGCAGGGGGCTGATAGAAACACCATATATTTT,CASSHQQGADRNTIYF
NA,TRBJ2-1,NA,TRBV7-9,TGTGCCAGCAGCCCGCGAGGAGAGCGGAACAATGAGCAGTTCTTC,CASSPRGERNNEQFF
NA,TRBJ1-2,NA,TRBV4-3,TGCGCCAGCAGCCAAGAAACCTTGACAGGAACTAACTATGGCTACACCTTC,CASSQETLTGTNYGYTF
NA,TRBJ2-2,few,TRBV10-2,TGCGCCAGCAGTGATCAGATGACCGGGGAGCTGTTTTTT,CASSDQMTGELFF
NA,TRBJ2-7,few,TRBV9,TGTGCCAGCAGCGTAGACCGTGGAGGCGAGCAGTACTTC,CASSVDRGGEQYF
TRBD1,TRBJ1-2,few,TRBV7-9,TGTGCCAGCAGCTTGGCCCAAGGGGGCCTCTATGGCTACACCTTC,CASSLAQGGLYGYTF
NA,TRBJ1-2,NA,TRBV19,TGTGCCAGTAGCCAACAGGGAAGTGGCTACACCTTC,CASSQQGSGYTF
NA,TRBJ1-2,NA,TRBV9,TGTGCCAGCAGCGTAGCCCTGGCTCATGGCTACACCTTC,CASSVALAHGYTF
NA,TRBJ2-4,NA,TRBV11-2,TGTGCCAGCAGCACCCGAGGAGGGGATAAAAACATTCAGTACTTC,CASSTRGGDKNIQYF
TRBD1,TRBJ1-3,NA,TRBV5-4,TGTGCCAGCAGCGCGGACAGGGGGCGCGGTGGAAACACCATATATTTT,CASSADRGRGGNTIYF
NA,TRBJ2-2,NA,TRBV27,TGTGCCACGCTCCTCGATAGAACCGGGGAGCTGTTTTTT,CATLLDRTGELFF
NA,TRBJ1-2,NA,TRBV7-6,TGTGCCAGCAGCTTAGACGGACAGTCCTATGGCTACACCTTC,CASSLDGQSYGYTF
TRBD1,TRBJ1-6,NA,TRBV5-5,TGTGCCAGCAGTTGGGGAGCCGGACAGGCCGGATCACCCCTCCACTTT,CASSWGAGQAGSPLHF
TRBD1,TRBJ1-2,NA,TRBV5-1,TGCGCCAGCAGCAGACAGGGGGATTGGGATTTTCGTGGCTACACCTTC,CASSRQGDWDFRGYTF
TRBD2,TRBJ2-7,few,TRBV7-2,TGTGCCAGCAGTCTAGCGGGGGGGCTGGTCTACGAGCAGTACTTC,CASSLAGGLVYEQYF
NA,TRBJ1-2,NA,TRBV20-1,TGCAGTGCTAGGTCCCTGGGCTACACCTTC,CSARSLGYTF
NA,TRBJ1-6,NA,TRBV6-6,TGTGCCAGCAGTTCCAGGGTATTATTAGGTTCACCCCTCCACTTT,CASSSRVLLGSPLHF
NA,TRBJ1-6,NA,TRBV5-1,TGCGCCAGCAGCTCACAAGAGGGATCACCCCTCCACTTT,CASSSQEGSPLHF